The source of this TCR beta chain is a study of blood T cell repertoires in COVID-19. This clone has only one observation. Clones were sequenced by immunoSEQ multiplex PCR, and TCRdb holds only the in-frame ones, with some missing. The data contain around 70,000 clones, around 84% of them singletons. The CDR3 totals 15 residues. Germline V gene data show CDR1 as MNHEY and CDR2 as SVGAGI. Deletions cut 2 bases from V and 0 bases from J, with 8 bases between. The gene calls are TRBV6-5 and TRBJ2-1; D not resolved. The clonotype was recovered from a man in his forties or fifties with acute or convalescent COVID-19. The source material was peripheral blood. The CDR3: CASSYSVSSYNEQFF. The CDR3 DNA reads TGTGCCAGCAGTTACAGCGTTAGCTCCTACAATGAGCAGTTCTTC.